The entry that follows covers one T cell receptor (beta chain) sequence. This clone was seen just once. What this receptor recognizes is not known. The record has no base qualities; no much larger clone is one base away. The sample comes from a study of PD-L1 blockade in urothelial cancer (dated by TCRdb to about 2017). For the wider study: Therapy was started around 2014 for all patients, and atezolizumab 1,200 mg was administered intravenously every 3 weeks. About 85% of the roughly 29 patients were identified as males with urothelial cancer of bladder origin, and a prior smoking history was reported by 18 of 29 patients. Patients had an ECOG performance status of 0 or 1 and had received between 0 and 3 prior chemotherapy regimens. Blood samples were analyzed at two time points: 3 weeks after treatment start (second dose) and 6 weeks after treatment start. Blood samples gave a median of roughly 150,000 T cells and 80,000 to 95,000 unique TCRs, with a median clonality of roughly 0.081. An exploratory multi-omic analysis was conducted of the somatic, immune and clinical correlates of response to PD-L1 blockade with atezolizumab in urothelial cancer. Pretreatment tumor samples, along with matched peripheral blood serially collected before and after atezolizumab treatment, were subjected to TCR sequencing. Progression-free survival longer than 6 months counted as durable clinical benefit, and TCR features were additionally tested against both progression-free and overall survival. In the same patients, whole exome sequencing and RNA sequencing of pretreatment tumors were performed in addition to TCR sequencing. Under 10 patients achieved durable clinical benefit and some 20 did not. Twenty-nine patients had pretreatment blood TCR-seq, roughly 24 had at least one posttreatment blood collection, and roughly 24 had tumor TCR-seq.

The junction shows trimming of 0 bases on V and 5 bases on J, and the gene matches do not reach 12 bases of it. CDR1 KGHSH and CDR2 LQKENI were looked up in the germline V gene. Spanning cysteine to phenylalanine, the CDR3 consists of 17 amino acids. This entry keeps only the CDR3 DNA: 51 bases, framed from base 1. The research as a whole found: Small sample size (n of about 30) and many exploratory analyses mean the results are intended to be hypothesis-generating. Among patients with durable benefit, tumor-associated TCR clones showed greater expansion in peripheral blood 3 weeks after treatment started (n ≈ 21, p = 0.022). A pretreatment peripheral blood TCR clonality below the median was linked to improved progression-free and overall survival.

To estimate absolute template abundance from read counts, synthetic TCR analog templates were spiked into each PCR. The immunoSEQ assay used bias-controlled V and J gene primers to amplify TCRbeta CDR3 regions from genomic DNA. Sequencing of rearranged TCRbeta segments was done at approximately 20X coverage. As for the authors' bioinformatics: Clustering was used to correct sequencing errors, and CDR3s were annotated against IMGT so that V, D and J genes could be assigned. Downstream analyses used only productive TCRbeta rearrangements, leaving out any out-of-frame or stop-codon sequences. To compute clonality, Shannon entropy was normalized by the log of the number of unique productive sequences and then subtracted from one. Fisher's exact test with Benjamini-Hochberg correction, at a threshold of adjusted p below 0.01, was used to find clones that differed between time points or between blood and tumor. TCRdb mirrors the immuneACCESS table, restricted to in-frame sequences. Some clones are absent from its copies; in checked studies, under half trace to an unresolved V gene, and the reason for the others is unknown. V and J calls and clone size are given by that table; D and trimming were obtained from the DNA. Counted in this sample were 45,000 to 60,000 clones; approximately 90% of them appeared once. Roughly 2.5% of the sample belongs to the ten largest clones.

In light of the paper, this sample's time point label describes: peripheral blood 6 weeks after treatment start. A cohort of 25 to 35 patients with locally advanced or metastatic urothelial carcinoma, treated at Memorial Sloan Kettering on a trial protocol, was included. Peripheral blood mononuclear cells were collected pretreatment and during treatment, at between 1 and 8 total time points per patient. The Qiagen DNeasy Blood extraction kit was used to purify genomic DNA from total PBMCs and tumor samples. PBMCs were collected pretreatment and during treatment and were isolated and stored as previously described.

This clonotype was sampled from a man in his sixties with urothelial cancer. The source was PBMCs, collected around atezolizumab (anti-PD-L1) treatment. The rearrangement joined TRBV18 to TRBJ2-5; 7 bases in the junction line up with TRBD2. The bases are TGTGCCAGCTCACCACCGCTCACGGGGGGAGCGAGTGAGACCCAGTACTTC. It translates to CASSPPLTGGASETQYF. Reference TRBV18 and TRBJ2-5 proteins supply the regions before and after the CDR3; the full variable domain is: NAGVMQNPRHLVRRRGQEARLRCSPMKGHSHVYWYRQLPEEGLKFMVYLQKENIIDESGMPKERFSAEFPKEGPSILRIQQVVRGDSAAYFCASSPPLTGGASETQYFGPGTRLLVL.